The T cell receptor beta chain under discussion was sequenced for a study of blood T cell repertoires in COVID-19. Study context: Material from acute and convalescent COVID-19 was sourced from the United States, Italy and Spain. The cDNA or gDNA used as material had been derived from T cells, B-cell-depleted T cells, or PBMCs.

The CDR3 spans 16 residues. The V and J ends lost 5 bases and 1 base, in that order; junction bases with no gene match: 5. Germline CDR1 SEHNR, CDR2 FQNEAQ (reference sequence). In the source study's methods: Amplification of reference gene primers was used by the study to estimate nucleated cell counts. Method: immunoSEQ multiplex PCR; TCRdb's copy keeps in-frame clones and lacks some. V and J calls and clone size are given by that table; D and trimming were obtained from the DNA. The table includes about 220,000 clones, about 85% detected once. The specimen sequenced was peripheral blood. V usage is TRBV7-9 and J usage is TRBJ2-3; 11 nucleotides align to TRBD2. The sequence was collected from a middle-aged man who had recovered from COVID-19. The CDR3 region is CASSAGTSGRTDTQYF. CDR3 sequence (DNA): TGTGCCAGCAGCGCGGGGACTAGCGGCCGCACAGATACGCAGTATTTT. Variable domain in full (rest from reference TRBV7-9 and TRBJ2-3): DTGVSQNPRHKITKRGQNVTFRCDPISEHNRLYWYRQTLGQGPEFLTYFQNEAQLEKSRLLSDRFSAERPKGSFSTLEIQRTEQGDSAMYLCASSAGTSGRTDTQYFGPGTRLTVL.